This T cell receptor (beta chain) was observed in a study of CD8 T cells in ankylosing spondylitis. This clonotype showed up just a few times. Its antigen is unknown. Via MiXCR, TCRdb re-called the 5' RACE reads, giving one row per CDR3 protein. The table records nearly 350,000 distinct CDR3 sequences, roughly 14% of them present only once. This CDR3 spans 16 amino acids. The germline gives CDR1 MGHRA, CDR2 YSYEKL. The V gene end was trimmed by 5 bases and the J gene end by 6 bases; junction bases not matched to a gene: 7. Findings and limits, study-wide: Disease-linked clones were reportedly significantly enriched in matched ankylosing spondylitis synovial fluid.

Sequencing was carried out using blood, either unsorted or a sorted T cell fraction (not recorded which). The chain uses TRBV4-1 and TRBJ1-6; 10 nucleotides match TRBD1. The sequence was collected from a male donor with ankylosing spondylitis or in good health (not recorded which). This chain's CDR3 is CASSGPGTGVNSPLHF. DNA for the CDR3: TGCGCCAGCAGCGGACCCGGGACAGGGGTTAATTCACCCCTCCACTTT.